This T cell receptor (beta chain) is from a study of a mutant IDH1 vaccine in newly diagnosed glioma. As to this clone: Its antigen is still unknown. The same CDR3 is also encoded by other DNA sequences in this sample.

The protocol was immunoSEQ multiplex PCR, while the TCRdb copy is restricted to in-frame clones and leaves out a portion. The data contain around 78,000 clones, 85% of them singletons. Time point meaning: week 23, last vaccination. Doses comprised 300 ug of mutant IDH1 20-mer peptide each, plus topical imiquimod. CDR1 and CDR2 (germline): SGHAT, FQNNGV. This CDR3 has 14 residues. V was clipped by 5 bases and J by 1 base, with 11 bases between them. This material consisted of PBMCs, taken from a glioma patient whose treatment included an IDH1 peptide vaccine. The chain links TRBV11-2 to TRBJ1-1; tentative D call: TRBD1 (5 bases). This TCR was recovered from a man aged 25 to 45 with glioma. Some clones in this sample may be carry-over from other donors' samples. CDR3 region: CASSLGAGNTEAFF. CDR3 nucleotide sequence: TGTGCCAGCAGCCTTGGGGCGGGGAACACTGAAGCTTTCTTT.